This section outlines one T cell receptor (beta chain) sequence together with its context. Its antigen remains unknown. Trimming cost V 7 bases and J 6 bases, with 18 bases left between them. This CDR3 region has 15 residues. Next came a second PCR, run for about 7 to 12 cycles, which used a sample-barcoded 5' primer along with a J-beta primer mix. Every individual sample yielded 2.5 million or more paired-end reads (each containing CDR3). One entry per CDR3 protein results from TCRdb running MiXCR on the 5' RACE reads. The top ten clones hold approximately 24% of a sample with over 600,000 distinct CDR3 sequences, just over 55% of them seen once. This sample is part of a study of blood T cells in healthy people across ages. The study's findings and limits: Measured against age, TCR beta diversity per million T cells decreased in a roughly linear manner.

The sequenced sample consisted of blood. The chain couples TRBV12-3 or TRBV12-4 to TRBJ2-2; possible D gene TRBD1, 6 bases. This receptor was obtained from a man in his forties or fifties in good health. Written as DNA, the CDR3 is TGTGCCAGCAACCCACACAGGGATGGTTCCGGGGAGCTGTTTTTT. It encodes CASNPHRDGSGELFF.